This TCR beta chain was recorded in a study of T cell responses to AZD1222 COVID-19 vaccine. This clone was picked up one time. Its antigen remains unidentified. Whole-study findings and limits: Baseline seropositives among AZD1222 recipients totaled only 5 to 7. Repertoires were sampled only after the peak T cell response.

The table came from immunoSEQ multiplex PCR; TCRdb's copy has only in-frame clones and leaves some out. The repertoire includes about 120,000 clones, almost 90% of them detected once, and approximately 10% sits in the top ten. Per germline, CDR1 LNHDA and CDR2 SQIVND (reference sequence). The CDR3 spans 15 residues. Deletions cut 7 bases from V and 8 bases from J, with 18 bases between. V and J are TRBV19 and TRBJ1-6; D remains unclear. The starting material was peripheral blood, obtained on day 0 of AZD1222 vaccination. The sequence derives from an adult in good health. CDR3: CASIKLWAGDSPLHF. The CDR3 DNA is TGTGCCAGTATAAAATTGTGGGCCGGGGATTCACCCCTCCACTTT.